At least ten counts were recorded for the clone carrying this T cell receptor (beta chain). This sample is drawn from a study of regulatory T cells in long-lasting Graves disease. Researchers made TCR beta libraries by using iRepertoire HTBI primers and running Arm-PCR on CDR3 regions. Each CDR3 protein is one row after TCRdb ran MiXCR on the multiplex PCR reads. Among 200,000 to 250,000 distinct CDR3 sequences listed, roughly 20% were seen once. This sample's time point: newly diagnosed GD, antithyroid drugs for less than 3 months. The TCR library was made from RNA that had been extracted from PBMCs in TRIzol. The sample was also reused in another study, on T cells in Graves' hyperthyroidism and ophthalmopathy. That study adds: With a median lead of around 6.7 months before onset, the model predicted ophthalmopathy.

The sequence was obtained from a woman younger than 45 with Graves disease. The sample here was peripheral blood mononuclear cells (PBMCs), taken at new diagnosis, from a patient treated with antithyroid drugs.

DNA of the CDR3: TGTGCCAGCAGTGAAGGGCTAGCGGGGCTCCAAGAGACCCAGTACTTC. It translates to CASSEGLAGLQETQYF. The chain links TRBV2 to TRBJ2-5; 9 nucleotides line up with TRBD2. The CDR3 length is 16 residues. V lost 1 base, J lost 1 base, and 4 bases stayed unmatched. Per germline, CDR1 SNHLY and CDR2 FYNNEI.